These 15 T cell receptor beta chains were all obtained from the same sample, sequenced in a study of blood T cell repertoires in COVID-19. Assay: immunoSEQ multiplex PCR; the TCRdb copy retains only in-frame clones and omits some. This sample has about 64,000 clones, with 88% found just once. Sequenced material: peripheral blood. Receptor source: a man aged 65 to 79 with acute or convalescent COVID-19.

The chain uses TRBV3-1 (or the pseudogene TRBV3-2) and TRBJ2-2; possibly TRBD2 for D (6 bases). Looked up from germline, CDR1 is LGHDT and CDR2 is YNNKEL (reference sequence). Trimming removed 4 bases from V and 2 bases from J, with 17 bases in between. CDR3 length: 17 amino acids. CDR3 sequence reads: CASSLGIAGINTGELFF. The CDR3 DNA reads TGTGCCAGCAGCCTCGGGATTGCGGGGATAAACACCGGGGAGCTGTTTTTT.

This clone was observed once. The CDR3 reads CASSAGSGGASTDTQYF. The CDR3 DNA reads TGCGCCAGCAGCGCCGGTAGCGGGGGGGCAAGCACAGATACGCAGTATTTT. The chain uses TRBV5-1 and TRBJ2-3; 11 nucleotides line up with TRBD2. From germline, CDR1 is SGHRS and CDR2 YFSETQ. This CDR3 contains 17 residues. Trimming took 4 bases from V and 0 from J; bases not matched to a gene: 7.

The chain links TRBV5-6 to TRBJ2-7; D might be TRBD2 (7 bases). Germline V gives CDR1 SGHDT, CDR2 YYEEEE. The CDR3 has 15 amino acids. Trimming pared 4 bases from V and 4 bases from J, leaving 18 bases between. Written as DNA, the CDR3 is TGTGCCAGCAGCCCCGTTCAAGGGGGGGCTTACGAGCAGTACTTC. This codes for CASSPVQGGAYEQYF.

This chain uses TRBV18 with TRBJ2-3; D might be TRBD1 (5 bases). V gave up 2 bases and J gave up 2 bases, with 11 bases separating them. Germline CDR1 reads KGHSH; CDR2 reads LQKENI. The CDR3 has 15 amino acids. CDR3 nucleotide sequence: TGTGCCAGCTCACCAGGTGGCAGGGCCACAGATACGCAGTATTTT. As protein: CASSPGGRATDTQYF.

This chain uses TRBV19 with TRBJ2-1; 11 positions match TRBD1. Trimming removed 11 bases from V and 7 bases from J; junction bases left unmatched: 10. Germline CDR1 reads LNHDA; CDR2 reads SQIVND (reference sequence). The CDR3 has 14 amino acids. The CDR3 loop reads CAFIRDRGENEQFF. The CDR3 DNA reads TGTGCCTTCATACGGGACAGGGGGGAAAATGAGCAGTTCTTC. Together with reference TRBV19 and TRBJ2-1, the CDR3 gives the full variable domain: DGGITQSPKYLFRKEGQNVTLSCEQNLNHDAMYWYRQDPGQGLRLIYYSQIVNDFQKGDIAEGYSVSREKKESFPLTVTSAQKNPTAFYLCAFIRDRGENEQFFGPGTRLTVL.

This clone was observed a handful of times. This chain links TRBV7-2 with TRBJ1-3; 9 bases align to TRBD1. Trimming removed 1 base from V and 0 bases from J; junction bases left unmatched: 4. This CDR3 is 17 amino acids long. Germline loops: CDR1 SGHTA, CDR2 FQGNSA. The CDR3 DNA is TGTGCCAGCAGCTTAGGGGGACAGGGACTCTCTGGAAACACCATATATTTT. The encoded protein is CASSLGGQGLSGNTIYF.

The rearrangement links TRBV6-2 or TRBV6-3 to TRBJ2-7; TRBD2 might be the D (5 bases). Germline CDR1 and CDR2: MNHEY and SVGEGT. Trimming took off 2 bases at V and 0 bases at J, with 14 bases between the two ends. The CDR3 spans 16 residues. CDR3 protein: CASSYARVDSSYEQYF. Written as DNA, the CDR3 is TGTGCCAGCAGTTACGCGCGGGTCGATAGCTCCTACGAGCAGTACTTC.

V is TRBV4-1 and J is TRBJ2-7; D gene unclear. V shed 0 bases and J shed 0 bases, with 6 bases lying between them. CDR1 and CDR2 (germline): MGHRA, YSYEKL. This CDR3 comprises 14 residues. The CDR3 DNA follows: TGCGCCAGCAGCCAAGAATGGAGCTCCTACGAGCAGTACTTC. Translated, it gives CASSQEWSSYEQYF.

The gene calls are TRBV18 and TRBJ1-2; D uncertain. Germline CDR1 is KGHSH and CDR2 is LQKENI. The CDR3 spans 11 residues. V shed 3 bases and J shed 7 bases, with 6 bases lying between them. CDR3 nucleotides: TGTGCCAGCTCACCGTCTTTTGGCTACACCTTC. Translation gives CASSPSFGYTF.

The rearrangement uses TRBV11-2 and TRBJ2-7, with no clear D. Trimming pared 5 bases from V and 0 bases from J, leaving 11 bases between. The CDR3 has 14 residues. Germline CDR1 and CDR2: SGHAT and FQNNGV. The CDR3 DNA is TGTGCCAGCAGCCCTAGGCAGTTCTCCTACGAGCAGTACTTC. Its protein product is CASSPRQFSYEQYF.

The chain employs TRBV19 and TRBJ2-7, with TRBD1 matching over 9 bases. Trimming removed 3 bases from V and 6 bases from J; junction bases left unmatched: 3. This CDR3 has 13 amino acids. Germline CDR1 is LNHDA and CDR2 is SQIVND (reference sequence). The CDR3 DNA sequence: TGTGCCAGTAGTATGGGGACAGGGCTCGAGCAGTACTTC. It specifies CASSMGTGLEQYF.

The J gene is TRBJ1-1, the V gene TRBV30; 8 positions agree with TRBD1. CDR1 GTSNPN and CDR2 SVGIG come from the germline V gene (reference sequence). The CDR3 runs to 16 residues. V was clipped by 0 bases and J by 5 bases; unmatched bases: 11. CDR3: CAWSVLIPTGVTEAFF. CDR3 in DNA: TGTGCCTGGAGTGTACTTATCCCGACAGGGGTAACTGAAGCTTTCTTT.

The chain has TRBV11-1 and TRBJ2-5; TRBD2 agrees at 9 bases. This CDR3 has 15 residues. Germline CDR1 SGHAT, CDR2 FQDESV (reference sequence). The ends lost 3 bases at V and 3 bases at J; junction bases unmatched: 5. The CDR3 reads CASSLMASGEETQYF. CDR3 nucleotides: TGTGCCAGCAGCTTGATGGCTAGCGGGGAAGAGACCCAGTACTTC.

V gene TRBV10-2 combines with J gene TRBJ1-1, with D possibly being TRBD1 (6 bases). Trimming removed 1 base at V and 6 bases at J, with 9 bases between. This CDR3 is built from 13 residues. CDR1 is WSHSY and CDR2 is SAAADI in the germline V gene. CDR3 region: CASSEWTASEAFF. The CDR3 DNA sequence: TGCGCCAGCAGTGAGTGGACAGCTTCTGAAGCTTTCTTT.

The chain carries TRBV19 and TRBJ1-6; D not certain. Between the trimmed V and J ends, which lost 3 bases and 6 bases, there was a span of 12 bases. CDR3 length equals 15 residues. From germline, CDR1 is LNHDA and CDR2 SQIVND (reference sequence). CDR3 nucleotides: TGTGCCAGTAGTATGGCGTTCTCGGGTAATTCACCCCTCCACTTT. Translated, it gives CASSMAFSGNSPLHF.